This T cell receptor beta chain was sequenced in a study of graft-versus-host responses after intestinal transplantation. Study details: Anti-thymocyte globulin induction preceded two to four years of tacrolimus and steroid maintenance in all recipients. Study-level findings and limits: Peak circulating GvH clone levels were associated with early post-transplant HvG declines. Some GvH clones were seen earlier in gut or blood, suggesting intestinal origin.

Germline loops: CDR1 MNHEY, CDR2 SMNVEV (reference sequence). V shed 7 bases, J shed 0 bases, and the junction held 9 bases outside the gene matches. CDR3 length: 16 residues. With regard to this clone: The antigen remains unidentified.

Some clones are missing from TCRdb's copy, which holds only in-frame ones; the method was immunoSEQ multiplex PCR. The sample contains some 29,000 clones, over 60% of which appear only once. The starting material, graft tissue, was processed to release intraepithelial and lamina propria lymphocytes. Sequencing was performed on ileum tissue, taken 98 days after intestinal transplantation. V is TRBV27 and J is TRBJ2-3, with TRBD2 identical over 8 bases. This receptor was obtained from a human patient who received an intestinal transplant, so some T cells may come from the graft donor. The CDR3 region is CASNWLAGSSTDTQYF. CDR3 in DNA: TGTGCCAGCAATTGGCTAGCGGGTTCTAGCACAGATACGCAGTATTTT.